One sample yielded the 14 T cell receptor beta chains listed below, sequenced in a study of molecular identifiers for immune sequencing clone quantification. TCRdb used MiXCR to reprocess the PCR reads, holding one entry per CDR3 protein. Among hundreds of thousands of distinct CDR3 sequences, 24% were seen once, and the ten largest hold roughly 0.7%. Sequencing was performed on naive CD8+ T cells from blood, with Jurkat cell RNA spiked in. The subset denotes: FACS-sorted CD8+CD4-CCR7+CD45RA+ naive T cells. Receptors originate from a human donor in good health. Some libraries in this study had Jurkat cell RNA spiked in.

In DNA, the CDR3 is TGTGCCAGCAGTTACACAGCTCCCTACGAGCAGTACTTC. This translates into CASSYTAPYEQYF. The V gene is TRBV12-3 or TRBV12-4, the J gene TRBJ2-7; no reliable D call. This CDR3 spans 13 amino acids. Trimming removed 4 bases from V and 2 bases from J, with 9 bases in between.

V and J are TRBV9 and TRBJ2-3; 9 nucleotides line up with TRBD1. The CDR3 contains 15 residues. Germline V lookup: CDR1 SGDLS, CDR2 YYNGEE. The J segment lost 4 bases and the V segment lost 3 bases, leaving 6 bases of the junction unmatched. The CDR3 DNA reads TGTGCCAGCAGCGAACAGGGGGCGTACTCAGATACGCAGTATTTT. This encodes CASSEQGAYSDTQYF.

This clonotype was detected only a few times. The rearrangement joins TRBV27 to TRBJ2-7; D is undetermined. V was trimmed by 4 bases and J by 0 bases, leaving 13 bases between them. CDR3 length: 15 residues. The germline V gene encodes CDR1 MNHEY and CDR2 SMNVEV (reference sequence). CDR3 sequence (DNA): TGTGCCAGCAGTTCCCGGGCCAACCCCTCCTACGAGCAGTACTTC. It translates to CASSSRANPSYEQYF.

This clonotype was observed many times. The chain combines TRBV28 with TRBJ2-5; the D gene is possibly TRBD2 (6 bases). This CDR3 is 14 amino acids long. Germline V gene data show CDR1 as MDHEN and CDR2 as SYDVKM. V gave up 3 bases and J gave up 3 bases, with 11 bases separating them. The chain's CDR3 is CASSFTPGEETQYF. The CDR3 bases are TGTGCCAGCAGTTTCACACCGGGGGAAGAGACCCAGTACTTC.

This clonotype was seen ten or more times. The chain combines TRBV5-1 with TRBJ2-5; D is ambiguous. V dropped 0 bases and J dropped 5 bases, with 14 bases sitting between them. The CDR3 length is 15 residues. Germline CDR1 is SGHRS and CDR2 is YFSETQ. The CDR3 spells CASSLVLGFCETQYF. The CDR3 DNA follows: TGCGCCAGCAGCTTGGTTTTGGGTTTCTGTGAGACCCAGTACTTC.

This clonotype appeared a single time. V gene TRBV28 combines with J gene TRBJ2-7; 7 positions agree with TRBD1. CDR1 is MDHEN, CDR2 SYDVKM, per germline. CDR3 size: 17 residues. V was pared by 3 bases and J by 5 bases, with 16 bases of the junction left unmatched. DNA for the CDR3: TGTGCCAGCAGTTTGTTTTTAGGGGGACAGAGACTCAACGAGCAGTACTTC. It codes for CASSLFLGGQRLNEQYF.

This sequence joins TRBV13 and TRBJ2-5; 9 nucleotides align to TRBD2. Germline V gene lookup returns CDR1 PRHDT and CDR2 FYEKMQ (reference sequence). The J segment lost 0 bases and the V segment lost 5 bases, leaving 10 bases of the junction unmatched. The CDR3 spans 17 residues. CDR3 nucleotides: TGTGCCAGCAGCCAAGGTACTAGCGGGTTGAACCAAGAGACCCAGTACTTC. Protein: CASSQGTSGLNQETQYF.

The chain uses TRBV20-1 and TRBJ1-1; tentative D call: TRBD1 (6 bases). The CDR3 covers 16 residues. From germline, CDR1 is DFQATT and CDR2 SNEGSKA (reference sequence). V was cut by 1 base and J by 6 bases, with 21 bases left in between. In nucleotides, the CDR3 is TGCAGTGCTAGAGGTCAGGGACACTCTTTGGCGGCTGAAGCTTTCTTT. Translation gives CSARGQGHSLAAEAFF.

As concerns this clonotype: A read error may explain this, as a much larger clone is one base away. The chain couples TRBV29-1 to TRBJ1-1; D is uncertain. This CDR3 is 15 amino acids long. Germline CDR1 reads SQVTM; CDR2 reads ANQGSEA. The CDR3 reads CSVLTTTTENTEVFF. The CDR3 DNA is TGCAGCGTCCTTACGACCACCACAGAGAACACTGAAGTTTTCTTT. The whole variable domain, remainder taken from reference TRBV29-1 and TRBJ1-1, is SAVISQKPSRDICQRGTSLTIQCQVDSQVTMMFWYRQQPGQSLTLIATANQGSEATYESGFVIDKFPISRPNLTFSTLTVSNMSPEDSSIYLCSVLTTTTENTEVFFGQGTRLTVV.

The chain links TRBV29-1 to TRBJ1-1, with a weak D call TRBD1 (6 bases). Trimming took off 1 base at V and 4 bases at J, with 19 bases between the two ends. This CDR3 contains 16 residues. The germline V gene encodes CDR1 SQVTM and CDR2 ANQGSEA. The CDR3 region is CSVEGTGSAFGTEAFF. As DNA, the CDR3 is TGCAGCGTTGAAGGAACAGGGTCGGCCTTTGGCACTGAAGCTTTCTTT.

The chain is built from TRBV30 and TRBJ2-1; TRBD2 might be the D (6 bases). The germline gives CDR1 GTSNPN, CDR2 SVGIG (reference sequence). V was pared by 2 bases and J by 0 bases, with 8 bases between. The CDR3 is 14 residues long. The CDR3 reads CAWSIGSSYNEQFF. For the CDR3, the DNA is TGTGCCTGGAGTATCGGGAGCTCCTACAATGAGCAGTTCTTC. Based on the CDR3 plus reference TRBV30 and TRBJ2-1, the full variable domain is SQTIHQWPATLVQPVGSPLSLECTVEGTSNPNLYWYRQAAGRGLQLLFYSVGIGQISSEVPQNLSASRPQDRQFILSSKKLLLSDSGFYLCAWSIGSSYNEQFFGPGTRLTVL.

V and J are TRBV4-3 and TRBJ2-1, with 10 bases identical to TRBD2. With 1 base clipped from V and 0 bases from J, the junction kept 3 bases outside the gene matches. There are 17 residues in the CDR3. Germline V gene data show CDR1 as LGHNA and CDR2 as YSLEER. The CDR3 here is CASSQGLAGASYNEQFF. CDR3 nucleotides: TGCGCCAGCAGCCAAGGGCTAGCGGGAGCCTCCTACAATGAGCAGTTCTTC.

As for this clonotype: One junction end does not reproduce the germline sequence, and a read error may be involved. The chain is built from TRBV4-3 and TRBJ1-2, with 8 bases that match TRBD1. The CDR3 runs to 16 residues. Germline V gene sequence: CDR1 LGHNA, CDR2 YSLEER. The CDR3 nucleotides read TGCACCAGCAGCCAAGACTACAGGGGGGCATCCTATGGCTACACCTTC. Its protein is CTSSQDYRGASYGYTF.

This clonotype was picked up many times. The J gene is TRBJ2-1, the V gene TRBV7-2; no reliable D call. The CDR3 has 11 residues. V lost 4 bases to trimming and J lost 6 bases, with 4 bases between them. CDR1 SGHTA and CDR2 FQGNSA come from the germline V gene. In nucleotides, the CDR3 is TGTGCCAGCAGCTCGGGCAATGAGCAGTTCTTC. Translating it yields CASSSGNEQFF.